The 9 T cell receptor beta chains below all came from one sample that was sequenced in a study of cytomegalovirus exposure and HLA in healthy donors. PCR was performed using 60 Vbeta and 13 Jbeta primers. Method: immunoSEQ multiplex PCR; TCRdb's copy keeps in-frame clones and lacks some. The table includes about 140,000 clones, 79% detected once. Sequenced: PBMCs. The receptors come from a man aged 40-50 years in good health and CMV-seropositive.

CDR3 nucleotide sequence: TGTGCCAGCAGCCCTCCGAAGGGACAGAACACTGAAGCTTTCTTT. It translates to CASSPPKGQNTEAFF. The J gene is TRBJ1-1, the V gene TRBV7-9; possible D gene TRBD1, 6 bases. V gave up 5 bases and J gave up 1 base, with 14 bases separating them. Looked up from germline, CDR1 is SEHNR and CDR2 is FQNEAQ (reference sequence). The CDR3 totals 15 residues.

The J gene is TRBJ1-5, the V gene TRBV7-8, with a possible D match to TRBD1 (5 bases). Per germline, CDR1 SGHVS and CDR2 FQNEAQ. The V end was cut by 4 bases, the J end by 7 bases, with 8 bases between. The CDR3 has 12 amino acids. DNA for the CDR3: TGTGCCAGCAGCTCCTGGGGCCAGCCCCAGCATTTT. It yields the protein CASSSWGQPQHF.

For this clone: Other DNA sequences in this sample translate to the same CDR3. The chain recombines TRBV2 with TRBJ2-7, with 8 nucleotides matching TRBD1. The CDR3 runs to 12 residues. J lost 1 base, V lost 8 bases, and 1 base had no gene match. Per germline, CDR1 SNHLY and CDR2 FYNNEI. The CDR3 sequence is CASRDRSYEQYF. CDR3 nucleotides: TGTGCCAGCCGGGACAGGTCCTACGAGCAGTACTTC. The whole variable domain, filled in from reference TRBV2 and TRBJ2-7, reads EPEVTQTPSHQVTQMGQEVILRCVPISNHLYFYWYRQILGQKVEFLVSFYNNEISEKSEIFDDQFSVERPDGSNFTLKIRSTKLEDSAMYFCASRDRSYEQYFGPGTRLTVT.

J is TRBJ2-7 and V is TRBV25-1; 9 bases fit TRBD1. The CDR3 contains 13 residues. The V gene's germline CDR1 is MGHDK and CDR2 SYGVNS. V was pared by 6 bases and J by 6 bases, with 6 bases of the junction left unmatched. CDR3 coding DNA: TGTGCCAGCAGCCATACAGGGGGCGGCGAGCAGTACTTC. It codes for CASSHTGGGEQYF.

This clone is a singleton in its sample. The chain employs TRBV27 and TRBJ1-1, with a possible D match to TRBD1 (5 bases). CDR1 MNHEY and CDR2 SMNVEV come from the germline V gene (reference sequence). CDR3 size: 14 residues. The V end was cut by 8 bases, the J end by 1 base, with 14 bases between. For the CDR3, the DNA is TGTGCCAGCTCCCTCGGGCAGGGGAACACTGAAGCTTTCTTT. The encoded protein is CASSLGQGNTEAFF.

This clone came up a few times. The chain joins TRBV2 to TRBJ1-2, with TRBD1 identical over 11 bases. Germline loops: CDR1 SNHLY, CDR2 FYNNEI. V lost 4 bases and J lost 7; bases outside the gene matches: 2. The CDR3 is 13 residues long. The CDR3 loop is CASSAGTGGGYTF. The CDR3 DNA is TGTGCCAGCAGTGCCGGGACAGGGGGTGGCTACACCTTC.

The chain combines TRBV9 with TRBJ1-4, with D tentatively TRBD1 (5 bases). The CDR3 has 14 amino acids. Germline values: CDR1 SGDLS, CDR2 YYNGEE. V lost 0 bases to trimming and J lost 7 bases, with 10 bases between them. The CDR3, as DNA: TGTGCCAGCAGCGTAGAGGGGAATGGTGAAAAACTGTTTTTT. Translation gives CASSVEGNGEKLFF.

The chain links TRBV21-1 to TRBJ1-6; the table's TRBD1 call for D was not verified on the DNA. TRBV21-1 is labeled a pseudogene. The CDR3 extends over 16 amino acids. CDR3 bases: TGTGCCAGCAGCACCGAGGACAGGGGGCTTGTAGGACCCCTCCACTTT. It encodes CASSTEDRGLVGPLHF.

V gene TRBV9 combines with J gene TRBJ1-1; no reliable D call. Trimming pared 0 bases from V and 5 bases from J, leaving 8 bases between. The germline gives CDR1 SGDLS, CDR2 YYNGEE. This CDR3 region has 13 residues. The CDR3 reads CASSVDGLTEAFF. The CDR3 DNA reads as TGTGCCAGCAGCGTAGACGGTCTTACTGAAGCTTTCTTT.